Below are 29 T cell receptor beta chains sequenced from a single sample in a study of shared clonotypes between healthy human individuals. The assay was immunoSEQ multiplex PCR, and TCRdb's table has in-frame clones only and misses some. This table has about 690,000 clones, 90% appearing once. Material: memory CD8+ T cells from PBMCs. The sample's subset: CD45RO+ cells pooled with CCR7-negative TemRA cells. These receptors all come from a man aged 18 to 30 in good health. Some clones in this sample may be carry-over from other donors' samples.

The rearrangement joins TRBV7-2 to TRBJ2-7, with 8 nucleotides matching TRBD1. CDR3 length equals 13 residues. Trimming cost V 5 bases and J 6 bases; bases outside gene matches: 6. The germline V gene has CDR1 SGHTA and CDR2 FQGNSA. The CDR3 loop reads CASSLEDRAEQYF. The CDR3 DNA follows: TGTGCCAGCAGCCTGGAGGACAGGGCCGAGCAGTACTTC.

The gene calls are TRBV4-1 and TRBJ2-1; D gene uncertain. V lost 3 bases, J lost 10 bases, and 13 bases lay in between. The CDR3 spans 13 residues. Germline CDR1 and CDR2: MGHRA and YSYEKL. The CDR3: CASSHPRFREQFF. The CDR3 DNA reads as TGCGCCAGCAGCCACCCCCGGTTTAGGGAGCAGTTCTTC.

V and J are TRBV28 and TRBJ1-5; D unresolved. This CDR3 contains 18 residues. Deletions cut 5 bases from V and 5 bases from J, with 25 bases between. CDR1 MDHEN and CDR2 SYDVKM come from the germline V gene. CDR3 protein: CASSARFLKGGNHQPQHF. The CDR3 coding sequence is TGTGCCAGCAGTGCCCGATTTTTAAAAGGAGGGAATCATCAGCCCCAGCATTTT.

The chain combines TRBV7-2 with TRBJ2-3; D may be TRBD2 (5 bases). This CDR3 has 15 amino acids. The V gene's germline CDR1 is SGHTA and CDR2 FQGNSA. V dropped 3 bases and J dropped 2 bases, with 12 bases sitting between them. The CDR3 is CASSFGITNTDTQYF. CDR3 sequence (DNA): TGTGCCAGCAGCTTCGGGATAACGAACACAGATACGCAGTATTTT.

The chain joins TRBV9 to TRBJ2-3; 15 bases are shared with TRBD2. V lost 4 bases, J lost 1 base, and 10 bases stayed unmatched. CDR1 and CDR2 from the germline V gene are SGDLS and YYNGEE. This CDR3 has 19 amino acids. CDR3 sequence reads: CASSSTGTSGRMGTDTQYF. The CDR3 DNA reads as TGTGCCAGCAGCAGTACCGGGACTAGCGGGAGGATGGGCACAGATACGCAGTATTTT.

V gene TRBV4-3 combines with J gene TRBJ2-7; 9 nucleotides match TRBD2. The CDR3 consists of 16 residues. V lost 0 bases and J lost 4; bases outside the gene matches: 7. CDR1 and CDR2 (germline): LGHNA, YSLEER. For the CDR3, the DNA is TGCGCCAGCAGCCAAGATCGAGTTAGCGGGAGATACGAGCAGTACTTC. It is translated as CASSQDRVSGRYEQYF.

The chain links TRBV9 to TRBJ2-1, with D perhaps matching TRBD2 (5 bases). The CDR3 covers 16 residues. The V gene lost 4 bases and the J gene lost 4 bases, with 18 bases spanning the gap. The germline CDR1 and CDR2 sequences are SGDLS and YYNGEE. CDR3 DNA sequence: TGTGCCAGCAGCTCCCCCCCCAGCGGCTCTTACAATGAGCAGTTCTTC. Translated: CASSSPPSGSYNEQFF.

The DNA for the CDR3 is TGCGCCAGCAGTACGTATAGCGGGAGGGACAATGAGCAGTTCTTC. Translation gives CASSTYSGRDNEQFF. This chain connects TRBV4-1 to TRBJ2-1; TRBD2 matches 11 bases. Germline assignment: CDR1 MGHRA and CDR2 YSYEKL. V was pared by 6 bases and J by 5 bases, with 6 bases of the junction left unmatched. The CDR3 covers 15 residues.

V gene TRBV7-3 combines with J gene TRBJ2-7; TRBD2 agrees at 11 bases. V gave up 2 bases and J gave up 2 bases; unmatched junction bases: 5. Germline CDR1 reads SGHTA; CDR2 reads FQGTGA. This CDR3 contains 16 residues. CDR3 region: CASSLLAGGGAYEQYF. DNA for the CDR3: TGTGCCAGCAGCTTACTAGCGGGAGGAGGCGCCTACGAGCAGTACTTC.

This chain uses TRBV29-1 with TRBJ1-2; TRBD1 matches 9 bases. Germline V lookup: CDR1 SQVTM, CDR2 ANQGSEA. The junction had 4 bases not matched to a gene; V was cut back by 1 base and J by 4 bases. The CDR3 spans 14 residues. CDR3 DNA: TGCAGCGTTGAAGCCGGGACAGGGTCCTATGGCTACACCTTC. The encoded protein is CSVEAGTGSYGYTF.

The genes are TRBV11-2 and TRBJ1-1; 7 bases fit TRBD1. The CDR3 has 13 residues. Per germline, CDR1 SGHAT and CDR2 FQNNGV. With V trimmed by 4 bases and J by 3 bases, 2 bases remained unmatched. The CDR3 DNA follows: TGTGCCAGCAGCTCCAGGGGGGACACTGAAGCTTTCTTT. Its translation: CASSSRGDTEAFF.

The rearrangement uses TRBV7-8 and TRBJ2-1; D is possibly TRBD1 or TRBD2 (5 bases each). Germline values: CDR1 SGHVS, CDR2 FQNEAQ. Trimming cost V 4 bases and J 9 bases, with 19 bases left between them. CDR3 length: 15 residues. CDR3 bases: TGTGCCAGCAGCTCCTCCCGGGGCCCGAGGGTTGAGCAGTTCTTC. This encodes CASSSSRGPRVEQFF. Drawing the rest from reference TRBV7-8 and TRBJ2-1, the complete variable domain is GAGVSQSPRYKVAKRGQDVALRCDPISGHVSLFWYQQALGQGPEFLTYFQNEAQLDKSGLPSDRFFAERPEGSVSTLKIQRTQQEDSAVYLCASSSSRGPRVEQFFGPGTRLTVL.

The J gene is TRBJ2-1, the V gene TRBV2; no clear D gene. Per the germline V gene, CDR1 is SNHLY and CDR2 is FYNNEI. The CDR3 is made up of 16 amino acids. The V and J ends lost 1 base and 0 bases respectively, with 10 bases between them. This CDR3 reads CASSEEPWSSYNEQFF. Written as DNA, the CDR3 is TGTGCCAGCAGTGAAGAGCCCTGGAGCTCCTACAATGAGCAGTTCTTC.

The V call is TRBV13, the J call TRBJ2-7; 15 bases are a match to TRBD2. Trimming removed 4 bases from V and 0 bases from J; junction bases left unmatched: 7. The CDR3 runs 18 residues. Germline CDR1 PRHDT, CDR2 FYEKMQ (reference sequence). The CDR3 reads CASSSGLAGGGGSYEQYF. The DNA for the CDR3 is TGTGCCAGCAGCTCGGGACTAGCGGGAGGCGGGGGCTCCTACGAGCAGTACTTC.

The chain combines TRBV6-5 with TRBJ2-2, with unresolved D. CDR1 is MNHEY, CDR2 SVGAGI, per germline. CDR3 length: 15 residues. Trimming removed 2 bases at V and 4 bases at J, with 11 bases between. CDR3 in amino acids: CASSYGRRPTGELFF. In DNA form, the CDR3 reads TGTGCCAGCAGTTACGGTAGACGACCCACCGGGGAGCTGTTTTTT.

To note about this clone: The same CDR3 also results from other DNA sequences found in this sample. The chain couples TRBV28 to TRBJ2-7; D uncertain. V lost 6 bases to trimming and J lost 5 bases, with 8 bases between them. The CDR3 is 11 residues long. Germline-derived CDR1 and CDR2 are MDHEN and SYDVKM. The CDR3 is CASSFVHEQYF. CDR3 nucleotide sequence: TGTGCCAGCAGCTTCGTGCACGAGCAGTACTTC.

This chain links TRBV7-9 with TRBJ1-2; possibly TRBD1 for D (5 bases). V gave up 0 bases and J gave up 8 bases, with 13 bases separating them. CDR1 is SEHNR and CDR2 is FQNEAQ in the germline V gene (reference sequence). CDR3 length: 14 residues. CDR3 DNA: TGTGCCAGCAGCTTAGCCCCCGGGGCTGGCGGCTACACCTTC. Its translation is CASSLAPGAGGYTF.

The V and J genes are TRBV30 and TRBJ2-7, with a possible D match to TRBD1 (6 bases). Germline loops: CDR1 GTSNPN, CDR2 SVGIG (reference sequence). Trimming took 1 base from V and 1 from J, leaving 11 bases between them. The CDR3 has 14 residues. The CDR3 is CAWSDRDISYEQYF. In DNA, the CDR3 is TGTGCCTGGAGTGATCGGGACATATCCTACGAGCAGTACTTC.

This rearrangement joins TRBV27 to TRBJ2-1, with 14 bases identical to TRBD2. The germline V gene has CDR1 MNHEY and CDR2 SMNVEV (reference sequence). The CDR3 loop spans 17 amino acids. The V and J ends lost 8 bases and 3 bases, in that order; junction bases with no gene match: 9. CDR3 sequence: CASRTSGRFSIYNEQFF. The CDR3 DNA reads TGTGCCAGCCGGACTAGCGGGAGGTTCAGCATCTACAATGAGCAGTTCTTC.

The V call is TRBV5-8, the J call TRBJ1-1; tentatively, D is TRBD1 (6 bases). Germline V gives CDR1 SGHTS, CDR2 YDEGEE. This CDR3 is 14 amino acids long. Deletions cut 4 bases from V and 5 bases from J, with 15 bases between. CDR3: CASSLAGVRTEAFF. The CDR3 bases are TGTGCCAGCAGCCTCGCAGGGGTTAGGACTGAAGCTTTCTTT.

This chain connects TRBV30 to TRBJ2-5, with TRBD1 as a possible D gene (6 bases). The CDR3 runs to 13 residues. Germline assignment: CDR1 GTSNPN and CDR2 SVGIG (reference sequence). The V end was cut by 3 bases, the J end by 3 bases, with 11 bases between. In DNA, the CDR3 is TGTGCCTGGAGCACGGACAGTAAAGAGACCCAGTACTTC. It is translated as CAWSTDSKETQYF.

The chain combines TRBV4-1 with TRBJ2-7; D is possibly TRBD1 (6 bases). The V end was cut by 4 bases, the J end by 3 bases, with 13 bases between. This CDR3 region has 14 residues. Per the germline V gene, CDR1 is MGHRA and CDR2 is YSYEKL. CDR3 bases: TGCGCCAGCAGCCCCGGACAGACGGGCTACGAGCAGTACTTC. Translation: CASSPGQTGYEQYF.

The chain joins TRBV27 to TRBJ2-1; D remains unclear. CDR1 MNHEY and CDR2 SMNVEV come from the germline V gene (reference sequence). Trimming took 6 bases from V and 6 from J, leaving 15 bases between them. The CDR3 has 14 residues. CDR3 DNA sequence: TGTGCCAGCAGCCCCGACCAGGCCCCCAATGAGCAGTTCTTC. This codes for CASSPDQAPNEQFF.

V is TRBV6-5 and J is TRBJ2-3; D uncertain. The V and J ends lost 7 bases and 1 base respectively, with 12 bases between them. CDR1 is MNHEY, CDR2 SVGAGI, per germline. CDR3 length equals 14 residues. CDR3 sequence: CASTPQPRTDTQYF. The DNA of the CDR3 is TGTGCCAGCACCCCCCAACCCCGCACAGATACGCAGTATTTT.

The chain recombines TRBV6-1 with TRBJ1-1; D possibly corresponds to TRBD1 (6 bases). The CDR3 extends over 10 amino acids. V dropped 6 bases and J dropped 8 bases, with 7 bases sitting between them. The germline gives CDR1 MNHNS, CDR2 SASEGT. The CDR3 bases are TGTGCCAGCAGGACAGGAGAAGCTTTCTTT. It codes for CASRTGEAFF.

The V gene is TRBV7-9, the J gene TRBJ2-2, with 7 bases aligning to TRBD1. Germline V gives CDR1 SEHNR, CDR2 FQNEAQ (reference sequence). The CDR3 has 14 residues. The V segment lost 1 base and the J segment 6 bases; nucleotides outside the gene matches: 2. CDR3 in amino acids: CASSLVGTAGELFF. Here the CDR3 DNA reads TGTGCCAGCAGCTTAGTCGGGACAGCCGGGGAGCTGTTTTTT.

The CDR3 reads CSADRGQNYGYTF. Here the CDR3 DNA reads TGCAGCGCCGACCGGGGACAGAACTATGGCTACACCTTC. The chain has TRBV29-1 and TRBJ1-2; TRBD1 matches at 7 bases. This CDR3 comprises 13 residues. The germline V gene encodes CDR1 SQVTM and CDR2 ANQGSEA. The V gene end was trimmed by 7 bases and the J gene end by 2 bases; junction bases not matched to a gene: 7.

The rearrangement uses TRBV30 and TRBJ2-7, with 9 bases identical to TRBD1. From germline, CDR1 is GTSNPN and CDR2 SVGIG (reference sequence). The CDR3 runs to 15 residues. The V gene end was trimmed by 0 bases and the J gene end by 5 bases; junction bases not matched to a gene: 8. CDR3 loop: CAWSVTTGGPDEQYF. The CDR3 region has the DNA TGTGCCTGGAGTGTAACTACAGGGGGCCCGGACGAGCAGTACTTC.

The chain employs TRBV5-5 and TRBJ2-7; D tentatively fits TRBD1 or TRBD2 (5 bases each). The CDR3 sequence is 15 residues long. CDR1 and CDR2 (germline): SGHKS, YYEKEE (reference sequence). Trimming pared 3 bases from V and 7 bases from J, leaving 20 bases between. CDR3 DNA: TGTGCCAGCAGCTGGGGCGGAATAGGACGGAGGGAGCAGTACTTC. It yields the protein CASSWGGIGRREQYF.